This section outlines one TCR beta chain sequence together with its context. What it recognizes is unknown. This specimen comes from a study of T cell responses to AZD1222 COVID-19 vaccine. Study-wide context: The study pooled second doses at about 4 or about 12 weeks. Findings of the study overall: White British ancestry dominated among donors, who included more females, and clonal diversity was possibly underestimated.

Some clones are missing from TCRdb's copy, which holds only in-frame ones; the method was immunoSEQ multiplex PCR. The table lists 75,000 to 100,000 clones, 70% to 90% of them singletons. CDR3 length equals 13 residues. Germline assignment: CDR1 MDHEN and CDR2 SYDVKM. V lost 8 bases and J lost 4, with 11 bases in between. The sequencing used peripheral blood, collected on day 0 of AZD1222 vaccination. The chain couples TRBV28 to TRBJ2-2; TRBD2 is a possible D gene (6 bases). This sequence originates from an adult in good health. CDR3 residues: CASRGASTGELFF. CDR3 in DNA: TGTGCCAGCCGCGGGGCCAGCACCGGGGAGCTGTTTTTT.